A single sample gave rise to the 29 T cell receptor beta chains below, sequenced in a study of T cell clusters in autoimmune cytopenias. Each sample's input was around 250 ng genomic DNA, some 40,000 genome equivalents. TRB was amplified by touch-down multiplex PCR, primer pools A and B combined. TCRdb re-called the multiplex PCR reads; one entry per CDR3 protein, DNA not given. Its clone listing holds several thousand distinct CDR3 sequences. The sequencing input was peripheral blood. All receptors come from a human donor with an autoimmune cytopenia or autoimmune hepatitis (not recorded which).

The CDR3 protein is CASSLLIFSGVGGEQYF. The gene calls are TRBV5-4 and TRBJ2-7; the TCRdb call, TRBD1, lacks DNA for checking. The CDR3 covers 17 residues. CDR1 and CDR2 from the germline V gene are SGHNT and YYREEE (reference sequence).

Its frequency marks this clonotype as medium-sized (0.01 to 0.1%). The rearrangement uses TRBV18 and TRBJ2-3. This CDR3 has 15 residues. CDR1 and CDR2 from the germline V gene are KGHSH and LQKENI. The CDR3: CASSPIRGSTDTQYF.

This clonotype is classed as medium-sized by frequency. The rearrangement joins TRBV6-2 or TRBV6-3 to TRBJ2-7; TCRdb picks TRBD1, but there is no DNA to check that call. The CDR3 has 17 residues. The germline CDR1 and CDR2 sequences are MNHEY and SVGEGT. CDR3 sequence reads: CASSPATGSHEAYEQYF.

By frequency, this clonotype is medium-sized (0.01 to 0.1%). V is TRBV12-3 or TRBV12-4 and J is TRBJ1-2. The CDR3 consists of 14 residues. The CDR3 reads CASSFVPRANGYTF.

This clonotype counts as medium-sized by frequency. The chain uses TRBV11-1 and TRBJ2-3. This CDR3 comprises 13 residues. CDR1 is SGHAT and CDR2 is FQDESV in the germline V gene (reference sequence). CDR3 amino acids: CASSLDRRDTQYF.

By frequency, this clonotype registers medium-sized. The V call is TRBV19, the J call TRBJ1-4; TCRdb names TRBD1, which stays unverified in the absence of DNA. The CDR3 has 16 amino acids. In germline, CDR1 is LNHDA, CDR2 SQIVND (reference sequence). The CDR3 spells CASSIDFGQGDEKLFF.

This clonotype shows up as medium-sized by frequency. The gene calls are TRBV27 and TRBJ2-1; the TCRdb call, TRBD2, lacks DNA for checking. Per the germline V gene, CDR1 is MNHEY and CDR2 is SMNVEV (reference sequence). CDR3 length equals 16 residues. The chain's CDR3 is CASSVLAGPTYNEQFF.

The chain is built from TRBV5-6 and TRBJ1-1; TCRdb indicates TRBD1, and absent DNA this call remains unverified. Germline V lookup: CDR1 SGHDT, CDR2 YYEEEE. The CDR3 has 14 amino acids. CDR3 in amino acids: CASSLGTGFTEAFF.

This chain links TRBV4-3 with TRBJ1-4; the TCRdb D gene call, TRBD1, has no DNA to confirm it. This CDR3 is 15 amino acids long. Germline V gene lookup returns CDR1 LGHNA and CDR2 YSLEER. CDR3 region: CASSQGRGQDEKLFF.

The chain's CDR3 is CASSPILGGTEAFF. This sequence joins TRBV19 and TRBJ1-1; lacking DNA, the TRBD1 call made by TCRdb goes unchecked. This CDR3 spans 14 amino acids. Germline CDR1 LNHDA, CDR2 SQIVND (reference sequence).

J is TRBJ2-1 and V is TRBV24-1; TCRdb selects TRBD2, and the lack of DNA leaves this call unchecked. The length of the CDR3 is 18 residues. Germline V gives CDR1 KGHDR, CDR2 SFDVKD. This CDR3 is CATSDLGGGLSSYNEQFF.

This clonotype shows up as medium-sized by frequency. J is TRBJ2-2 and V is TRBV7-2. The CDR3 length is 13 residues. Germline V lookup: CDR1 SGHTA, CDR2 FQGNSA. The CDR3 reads CASSWTFTGELFF.

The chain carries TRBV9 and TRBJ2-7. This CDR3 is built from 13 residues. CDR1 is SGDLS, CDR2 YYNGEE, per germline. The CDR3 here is CASSVEVGNEQYF.

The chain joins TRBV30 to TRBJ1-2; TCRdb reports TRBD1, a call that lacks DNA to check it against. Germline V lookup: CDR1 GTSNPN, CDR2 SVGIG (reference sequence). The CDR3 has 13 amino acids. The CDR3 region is CARLGAGNYGYTF.

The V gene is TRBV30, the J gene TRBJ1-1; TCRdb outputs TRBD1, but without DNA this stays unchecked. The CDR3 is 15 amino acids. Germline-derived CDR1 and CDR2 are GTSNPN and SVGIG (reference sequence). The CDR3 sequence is CAWSTMGQMNTEAFF.

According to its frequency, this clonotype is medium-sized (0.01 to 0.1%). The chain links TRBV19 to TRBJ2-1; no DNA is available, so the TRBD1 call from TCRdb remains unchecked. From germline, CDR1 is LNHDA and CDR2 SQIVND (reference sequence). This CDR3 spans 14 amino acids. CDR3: CASSIGGSYNEQFF.

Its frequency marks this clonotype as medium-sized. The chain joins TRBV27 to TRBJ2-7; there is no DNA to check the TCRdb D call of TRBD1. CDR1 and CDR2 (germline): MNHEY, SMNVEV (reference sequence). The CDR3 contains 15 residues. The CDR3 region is CASSYEGTGALEQYF.

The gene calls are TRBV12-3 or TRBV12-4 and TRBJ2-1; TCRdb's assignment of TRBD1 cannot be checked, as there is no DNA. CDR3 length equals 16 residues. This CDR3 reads CASIKGAGGPYNEQFF.

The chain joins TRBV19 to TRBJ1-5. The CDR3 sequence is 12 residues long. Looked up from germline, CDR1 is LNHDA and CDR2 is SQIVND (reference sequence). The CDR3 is CASKAGGQPQHF.

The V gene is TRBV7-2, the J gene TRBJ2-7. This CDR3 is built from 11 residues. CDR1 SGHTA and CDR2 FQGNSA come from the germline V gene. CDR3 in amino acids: CASSVTHEQYF.

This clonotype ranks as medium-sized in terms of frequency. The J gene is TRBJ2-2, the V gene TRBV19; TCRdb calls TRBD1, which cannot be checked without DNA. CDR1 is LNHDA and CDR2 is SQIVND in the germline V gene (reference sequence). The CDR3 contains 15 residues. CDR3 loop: CASTPGGGKYGELFF.

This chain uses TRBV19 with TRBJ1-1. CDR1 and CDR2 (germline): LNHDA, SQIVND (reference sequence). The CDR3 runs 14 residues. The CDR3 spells CASSIGAGNTEAFF. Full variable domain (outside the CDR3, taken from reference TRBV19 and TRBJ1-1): DGGITQSPKYLFRKEGQNVTLSCEQNLNHDAMYWYRQDPGQGLRLIYYSQIVNDFQKGDIAEGYSVSREKKESFPLTVTSAQKNPTAFYLCASSIGAGNTEAFFGQGTRLTVV.

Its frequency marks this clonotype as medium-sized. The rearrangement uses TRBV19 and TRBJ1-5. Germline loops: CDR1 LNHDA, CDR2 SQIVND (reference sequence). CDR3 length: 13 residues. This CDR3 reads CASSIDQNQPQHF.

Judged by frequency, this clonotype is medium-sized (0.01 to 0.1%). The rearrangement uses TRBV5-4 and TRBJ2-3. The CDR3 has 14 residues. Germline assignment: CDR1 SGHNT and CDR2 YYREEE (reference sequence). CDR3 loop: CASSLHGSTDTQYF. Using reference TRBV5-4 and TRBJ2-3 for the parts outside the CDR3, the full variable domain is ETGVTQSPTHLIKTRGQQVTLRCSSQSGHNTVSWYQQALGQGPQFIFQYYREEENGRGNFPPRFSGLQFPNYSSELNVNALELDDSALYLCASSLHGSTDTQYFGPGTRLTVL.

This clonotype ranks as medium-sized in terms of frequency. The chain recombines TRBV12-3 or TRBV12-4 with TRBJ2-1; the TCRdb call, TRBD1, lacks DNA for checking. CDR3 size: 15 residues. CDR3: CASSLFRVRNNEQFF.

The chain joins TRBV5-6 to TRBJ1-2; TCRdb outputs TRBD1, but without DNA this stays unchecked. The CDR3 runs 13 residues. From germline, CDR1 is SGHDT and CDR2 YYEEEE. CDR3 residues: CASSRQGSYGYTF. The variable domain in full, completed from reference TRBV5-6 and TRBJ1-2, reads DAGVTQSPTHLIKTRGQQVTLRCSPKSGHDTVSWYQQALGQGPQFIFQYYEEEERQRGNFPDRFSGHQFPNYSSELNVNALLLGDSALYLCASSRQGSYGYTFGSGTRLTVV.

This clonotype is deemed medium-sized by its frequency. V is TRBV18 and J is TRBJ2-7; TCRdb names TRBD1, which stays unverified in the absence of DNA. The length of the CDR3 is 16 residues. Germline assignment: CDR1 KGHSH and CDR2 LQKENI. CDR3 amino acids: CASSPKAGASSYEQYF.

This CDR3 reads CASSLNVGGDTEAFF. The V and J genes are TRBV12-3 or TRBV12-4 and TRBJ1-1; lacking DNA, the TRBD1 call made by TCRdb goes unchecked. The CDR3 loop spans 15 amino acids.

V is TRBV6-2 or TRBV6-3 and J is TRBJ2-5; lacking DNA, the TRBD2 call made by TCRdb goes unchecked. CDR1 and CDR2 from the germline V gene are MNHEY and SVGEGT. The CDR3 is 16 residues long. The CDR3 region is CASSRTSGGFQETQYF.